This TCR beta chain was obtained from a study of CD8 T cell repertoires and HIV-1 epitope variants. Study in general: Separate wells received one of Twenty-five Gag or Nef variant peptides. An uncultured baseline aliquot held 1M T cells.

Comments on this clone: The antigen is undetermined.

Sequencing used immunoSEQ multiplex PCR; TCRdb keeps in-frame clones, though not all of them. The top ten clones hold about two fifths of a sample with 5,100 or so clones, about 70% of them seen once. Germline V gives CDR1 SQVTM, CDR2 ANQGSEA. This CDR3 has 14 residues. Losses at the gene ends were 7 bases for V and 6 bases for J; bases not matched to a gene: 12. Study-wide results and limits: Nine antigen-specific TCR beta clonotypes were found; six seemed cross-reactive to variants.

The sample was cultured CD8+ T cells derived from PBMCs. This receptor was identified in a male donor with HIV. The chain employs TRBV29-1 and TRBJ2-5, with 9 bases lining up with TRBD2. CDR3 loop: CSGLSGGRQKTQYF. The CDR3 nucleotides are TGCAGCGGCCTTAGCGGGGGCCGTCAAAAGACCCAGTACTTC.